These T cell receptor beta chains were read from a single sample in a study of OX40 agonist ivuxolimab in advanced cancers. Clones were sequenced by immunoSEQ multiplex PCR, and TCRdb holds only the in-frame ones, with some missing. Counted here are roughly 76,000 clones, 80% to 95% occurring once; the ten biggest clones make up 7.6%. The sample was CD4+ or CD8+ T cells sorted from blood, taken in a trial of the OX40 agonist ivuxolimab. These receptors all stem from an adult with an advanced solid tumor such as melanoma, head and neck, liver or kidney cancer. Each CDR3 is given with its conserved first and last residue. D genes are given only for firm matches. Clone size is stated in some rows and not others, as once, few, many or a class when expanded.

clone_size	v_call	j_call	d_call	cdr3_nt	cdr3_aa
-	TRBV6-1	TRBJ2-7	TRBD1	TGTGCCAGCAGTGAACTGACAGGGTGGAGCTACGAGCAGTACTTC	CASSELTGWSYEQYF
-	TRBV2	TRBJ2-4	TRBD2	TGTGCCAGCAGTGAAGCTTACGGGGGAGCGGGGGTCCTCCCGGAAATTCAGTACTTC	CASSEAYGGAGVLPEIQYF
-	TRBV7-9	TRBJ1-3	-	TGTGCCAGCCTTCAGGAAAACTCTGGAAACACCATATATTTT	CASLQENSGNTIYF
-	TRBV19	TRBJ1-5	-	TGTGCCAGTAGTATAGCCCCTTCCGGGACGTTTGAGAAGCAGCCCCAGCATTTT	CASSIAPSGTFEKQPQHF
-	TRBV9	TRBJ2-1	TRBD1	TGTGCCAGCAGCGGAAGGGACAGAGACAATGAGCAGTTCTTC	CASSGRDRDNEQFF
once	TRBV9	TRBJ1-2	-	TGTGCCAGCAGCCGGGAGGAGGGCTACACCTTC	CASSREEGYTF
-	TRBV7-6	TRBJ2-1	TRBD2	TGTGCCAGCAGCCGGACTAGCGGGGGGGCAAGAAATGAGCAGTTCTTC	CASSRTSGGARNEQFF
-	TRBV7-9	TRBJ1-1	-	TGTGCCAGCAGCTTTGGCAACACTGAAGCTTTCTTT	CASSFGNTEAFF
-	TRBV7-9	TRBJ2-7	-	TGTGCCAGCAGCAGGGGTTCAAGGGAGCAGTACTTC	CASSRGSREQYF
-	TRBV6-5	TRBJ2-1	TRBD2	TGTGCCAGCAGTTCCTCACTAGCGGCGCACAATGAGCAGTTCTTC	CASSSSLAAHNEQFF
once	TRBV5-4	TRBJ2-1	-	TGTGCCAGCAGCGTGGCCGGGCAGTACGGTGTCAATGAGCAGTTCTTC	CASSVAGQYGVNEQFF
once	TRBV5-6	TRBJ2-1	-	TGTGCCAGCAGCTTGGGCCCTGCCGGTGAGCAGTTCTTC	CASSLGPAGEQFF
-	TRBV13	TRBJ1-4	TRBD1	TGTGCCAGCAGTCCCTTGGGACAGGGGGAAGAAAAACTGTTTTTT	CASSPLGQGEEKLFF
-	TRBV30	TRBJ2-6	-	TGTGCCTGGAGAGGGGCTGGGGCCAACGTCCTGACTTTC	CAWRGAGANVLTF
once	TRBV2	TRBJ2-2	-	TGTGCCAGCAGTGACTACAGGGTATCGAACACCGGGGAGCTGTTTTTT	CASSDYRVSNTGELFF
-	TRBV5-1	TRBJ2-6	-	TGCGCCAGCAGCTCCCCATACGAGGAGGGGGCCAACGTCCTGACTTTC	CASSSPYEEGANVLTF
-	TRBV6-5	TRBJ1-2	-	TGTGCCAGCAGTGCAGGGCCCCGGTATGGCTACACCTTC	CASSAGPRYGYTF
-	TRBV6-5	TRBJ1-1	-	TGTGCCAGCAGTTACTCCTGGGGAGCTGAAGCTTTCTTT	CASSYSWGAEAFF
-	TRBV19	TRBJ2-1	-	TGTGCCAGTAGTAGGGGGGGACAGGAGCACAATGAGCAGTTCTTC	CASSRGGQEHNEQFF
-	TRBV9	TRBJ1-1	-	TGTGCCAGCAGCGCGGGCCTAGGGGTGAACACTGAAGCTTTCTTT	CASSAGLGVNTEAFF
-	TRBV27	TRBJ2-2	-	TGTGCCAGCAGTTTATTAGGGGCTCGAGGGGAGCTGTTTTTT	CASSLLGARGELFF
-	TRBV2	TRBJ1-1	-	TGTGCCAGCAGTGAAGCGCTTCAACTGAACACTGAAGCTTTCTTT	CASSEALQLNTEAFF
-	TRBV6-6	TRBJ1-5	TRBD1	TGTGCCAGCAGTTATGGGGACAGGGGAGAGCAGCCCCAGCATTTT	CASSYGDRGEQPQHF
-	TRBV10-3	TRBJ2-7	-	TGTGCCACCCAAGGTCGACTGGGGGGGGCGCCCGAGCAGTACTTC	CATQGRLGGAPEQYF
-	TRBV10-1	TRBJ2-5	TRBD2	TGCGCCAGCAGGACCGGGACTAACGTCAGAGAGACCCAGTACTTC	CASRTGTNVRETQYF
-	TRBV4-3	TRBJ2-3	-	TGCGCCAGCAGCCAAATGGGGGGCGGGTTTACAGATACGCAGTATTTT	CASSQMGGGFTDTQYF
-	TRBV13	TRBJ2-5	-	TGTGCCAGCAGCTTCCGAGGACACATCCTCGAGACCCAGTACTTC	CASSFRGHILETQYF
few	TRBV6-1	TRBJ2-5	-	TGTGCCAGCGACGAAGGTGGGACTCTCCAAGAGACCCAGTACTTC	CASDEGGTLQETQYF
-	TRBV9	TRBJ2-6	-	TGTGCCAGCAGCGTAGCTGAGGGGGCTGGGGCCAACGTCCTGACTTTC	CASSVAEGAGANVLTF